This passage covers 32 T cell receptor beta chains from one sample sequenced in a study of T cell responses to AZD1222 COVID-19 vaccine. Produced via immunoSEQ multiplex PCR; TCRdb's table is partial and in-frame only. The sample records 100,000 or so clones, approximately 84% being singletons. The source was peripheral blood, collected on day 0 of AZD1222 vaccination. The receptors were sampled from an adult in good health.

This sequence joins TRBV19 and TRBJ2-1; maybe TRBD1 (6 bases). Germline V gene data show CDR1 as LNHDA and CDR2 as SQIVND (reference sequence). The CDR3 sequence is 13 residues long. V gave up 0 bases and J gave up 15 bases, with 15 bases separating them. CDR3 amino acids: CASSIDQDRSRFF. CDR3 sequence (DNA): TGTGCCAGTAGTATAGATCAGGACAGATCCCGGTTCTTC.

This sequence joins TRBV6-5 and TRBJ1-6; D not resolved. The CDR3 totals 15 residues. Germline CDR1 and CDR2: MNHEY and SVGAGI. The ends were cut back, 0 bases at V and 7 bases at J, with 10 bases in the middle. CDR3 coding DNA: TGTGCCAGCAGTTACTCATACCAGATGAATTCACCCCTCCACTTT. Protein product: CASSYSYQMNSPLHF.

The rearrangement links TRBV2 to TRBJ2-1; 9 bases are shared with TRBD2. Germline values: CDR1 SNHLY, CDR2 FYNNEI. V lost 6 bases to trimming and J lost 3 bases; unmatched junction nucleotides: 9. This CDR3 spans 16 amino acids. CDR3 nucleotide sequence: TGTGCCAGCAGGGGTCCGAGCGGGAGGATCTACAATGAGCAGTTCTTC. Protein: CASRGPSGRIYNEQFF.

The chain uses TRBV6-5 and TRBJ2-7; D remains unclear. CDR3 length: 13 amino acids. Germline values: CDR1 MNHEY, CDR2 SVGAGI. V lost 5 bases to trimming and J lost 2 bases, with 10 bases between them. CDR3 protein: CASSRMEAYEQYF. CDR3 nucleotides: TGTGCCAGCAGTAGAATGGAAGCCTACGAGCAGTACTTC.

The chain couples TRBV5-4 to TRBJ1-6, with TRBD1 matching over 7 bases. Germline lookup yields CDR1 SGHNT and CDR2 YYREEE (reference sequence). The CDR3 has 17 amino acids. V lost 4 bases, J lost 10 bases, and 17 bases stayed unmatched. The CDR3, as DNA: TGTGCCAGCAGCACGAGCCACCTACAGGGGACGGGATCACCCCTCCACTTT. Protein product: CASSTSHLQGTGSPLHF.

This clone showed up just once. This chain links TRBV4-2 with TRBJ1-4; 8 bases line up with TRBD1. After removal of 1 base from V and 5 bases from J, the junction contained 9 bases not matched to a gene. The CDR3 runs to 17 residues. CDR1 is LGHNA, CDR2 YNFKEQ, per germline. CDR3 bases: TGTGCCAGCAGCCAAGCGGCCCCCAGGGGGCTAAATGAAAAACTGTTTTTT. This translates into CASSQAAPRGLNEKLFF.

The J gene is TRBJ2-1, the V gene TRBV27; 14 bases are shared with TRBD2. Germline V gives CDR1 MNHEY, CDR2 SMNVEV (reference sequence). CDR3 length: 15 residues. Losses at the gene ends were 5 bases for V and 6 bases for J; bases not matched to a gene: 3. DNA of the CDR3: TGTGCCAGCAGTCCGGGACTAGCGGGAGTCAATGAGCAGTTCTTC. Translated, it gives CASSPGLAGVNEQFF.

The chain joins TRBV28 to TRBJ2-3; no definite D call. The germline V gene has CDR1 MDHEN and CDR2 SYDVKM. V was pared by 6 bases and J by 6 bases, with 22 bases between. This CDR3 is built from 16 residues. The CDR3 nucleotides read TGTGCCAGCAGCTACATCCGAAGACACCTAGACGATACGCAGTATTTT. Its protein is CASSYIRRHLDDTQYF.

V gene TRBV20-1 combines with J gene TRBJ2-3; D uncertain. Trimming shortened V by 6 bases and J by 3 bases, and 4 bases separated the two germline ends. The germline V gene has CDR1 DFQATT and CDR2 SNEGSKA (reference sequence). The CDR3 consists of 10 residues. CDR3 nucleotides: TGCAGTGCCACAACAGATACGCAGTATTTT. Protein: CSATTDTQYF.

The gene calls are TRBV27 and TRBJ1-5; possibly TRBD1 for D (5 bases). The germline V gene encodes CDR1 MNHEY and CDR2 SMNVEV (reference sequence). Trimming cost V 3 bases and J 5 bases, with 14 bases left between them. The CDR3 runs to 15 residues. This chain's CDR3 is CASSFSGGWHQPQHF. The DNA of the CDR3 is TGTGCCAGCAGTTTTTCGGGGGGTTGGCATCAGCCCCAGCATTTT.

The V gene is TRBV7-8, the J gene TRBJ2-3; possibly TRBD1 for D (5 bases). Germline V gene lookup returns CDR1 SGHVS and CDR2 FQNEAQ. The germline V and J ends were trimmed by 2 bases and 2 bases, with 14 bases remaining between them. This CDR3 spans 16 amino acids. The CDR3 region is CASSLFGSGPTDTQYF. As DNA, the CDR3 is TGTGCCAGCAGCTTATTTGGCTCAGGGCCCACAGATACGCAGTATTTT.

The chain carries TRBV3-1 (or the pseudogene TRBV3-2) and TRBJ2-5; TRBD2 aligns across 12 bases. Trimming cost V 0 bases and J 5 bases; bases outside gene matches: 10. The CDR3 sequence is 18 residues long. Germline loops: CDR1 LGHDT, CDR2 YNNKEL (reference sequence). The CDR3 here is CASSQDWASGRASETQYF. The DNA for the CDR3 is TGTGCCAGCAGCCAAGATTGGGCTAGCGGGAGGGCCAGCGAGACCCAGTACTTC.

The rearrangement links TRBV27 to TRBJ1-1; D uncertain. The CDR3 consists of 14 residues. Germline loops: CDR1 MNHEY, CDR2 SMNVEV (reference sequence). Deletions cut 5 bases from V and 1 base from J, with 11 bases between. The CDR3 sequence is CASSLDRANTEAFF. As DNA, the CDR3 is TGTGCCAGCAGTCTCGACCGCGCGAACACTGAAGCTTTCTTT.

This clone was seen many times. The J gene is TRBJ2-5, the V gene TRBV7-9; tentative D call: TRBD2 (6 bases). Per germline, CDR1 SEHNR and CDR2 FQNEAQ (reference sequence). This CDR3 has 10 residues. This chain's CDR3 is CTGGEETQYF. In DNA, the CDR3 is TGTACTGGCGGGGAAGAGACCCAGTACTTC.

The gene calls are TRBV30 and TRBJ1-2; D gene uncertain. Trimming stripped 0 bases from V and 8 bases from J, with 10 bases between. The CDR3 extends over 12 amino acids. The germline V gene has CDR1 GTSNPN and CDR2 SVGIG (reference sequence). CDR3: CAWSVGGYGYTF. The CDR3 DNA follows: TGTGCCTGGAGTGTAGGAGGATACGGCTACACCTTC.

This sequence joins TRBV4-1 and TRBJ1-1; 7 positions agree with TRBD1. The trim removed 1 base at V and 0 bases at J, leaving 5 bases unmatched. This CDR3 contains 16 residues. CDR1 and CDR2 (germline): MGHRA, YSYEKL. As DNA, the CDR3 is TGCGCCAGCAGCCAAGTAACGGGACAGATGAACACTGAAGCTTTCTTT. Translating it yields CASSQVTGQMNTEAFF.

The chain links TRBV29-1 to TRBJ1-4; D possibly corresponds to TRBD1 (6 bases). Germline loops: CDR1 SQVTM, CDR2 ANQGSEA. This CDR3 spans 13 amino acids. V was clipped by 6 bases and J by 7 bases, with 15 bases between them. Here the CDR3 reads CSVQAGGGEKLFF. The CDR3 bases are TGCAGCGTCCAGGCCGGAGGGGGTGAAAAACTGTTTTTT.

The chain uses TRBV2 and TRBJ2-3; D is perhaps TRBD2 (6 bases). The CDR3 extends over 14 amino acids. CDR1 and CDR2 from the germline V gene are SNHLY and FYNNEI. Trimming cost V 10 bases and J 0 bases, with 14 bases left between them. In DNA, the CDR3 is TGTGCCACCTTCCGCGGGACTAGCACAGATACGCAGTATTTT. It encodes CATFRGTSTDTQYF. Drawing the rest from reference TRBV2 and TRBJ2-3, the complete variable domain is EPEVTQTPSHQVTQMGQEVILRCVPISNHLYFYWYRQILGQKVEFLVSFYNNEISEKSEIFDDQFSVERPDGSNFTLKIRSTKLEDSAMYFCATFRGTSTDTQYFGPGTRLTVL.

The chain couples TRBV6-1 to TRBJ1-5; D call uncertain. Trimming cost V 1 base and J 5 bases, with 3 bases left between them. This CDR3 has 12 residues. From germline, CDR1 is MNHNS and CDR2 SASEGT. The CDR3 region is CASSEVDQPQHF. The CDR3 bases are TGTGCCAGCAGTGAAGTGGATCAGCCCCAGCATTTT.

This clone was counted between two and nine times. The V and J genes are TRBV5-8 and TRBJ1-2; no firm D call. The germline V and J ends were trimmed by 1 base and 2 bases, with 9 bases remaining between them. The germline V gene encodes CDR1 SGHTS and CDR2 YDEGEE. The CDR3 loop spans 14 amino acids. In DNA form, the CDR3 reads TGTGCCAGCAGCTTGTTCCCAGAGAACTATGGCTACACCTTC. Translated: CASSLFPENYGYTF.

The V and J genes are TRBV19 and TRBJ2-7; 10 positions match TRBD2. From germline, CDR1 is LNHDA and CDR2 SQIVND (reference sequence). The CDR3 length is 14 residues. V shed 7 bases and J 0 bases; nucleotides not matched to a gene: 3. In DNA form, the CDR3 reads TGTGCCAGTACACCTAGCGGGAGCTCCTACGAGCAGTACTTC. Its translation is CASTPSGSSYEQYF.

This clone occurred a few times. The J gene is TRBJ2-2, the V gene TRBV4-2; 12 positions match TRBD2. The CDR3 is made up of 17 amino acids. V was clipped by 3 bases and J by 5 bases; unmatched bases: 7. CDR1 is LGHNA, CDR2 YNFKEQ, per germline. The CDR3 loop is CASSHMTSGSETGELFF. The CDR3 nucleotides read TGTGCCAGCAGCCACATGACTAGCGGGAGTGAGACCGGGGAGCTGTTTTTT.

The chain uses TRBV2 and TRBJ2-7, with D unclear. Germline CDR1 reads SNHLY; CDR2 reads FYNNEI. The V and J ends lost 5 bases and 6 bases respectively, with 11 bases between them. The CDR3 has 12 amino acids. The CDR3 DNA sequence: TGTGCCAGCAGTCATCCAGGTCGCGAGCAGTACTTC. Encoded protein: CASSHPGREQYF.

The rearrangement links TRBV11-2 to TRBJ2-1; D possibly matches TRBD1 or TRBD2 (6 bases each). Trimming took off 7 bases at V and 3 bases at J, with 16 bases between the two ends. This CDR3 is 15 amino acids long. Per germline, CDR1 SGHAT and CDR2 FQNNGV. DNA for the CDR3: TGTGCCAGCACCCAATGGGGGGCGGGCTACAATGAGCAGTTCTTC. Residues: CASTQWGAGYNEQFF.

The gene calls are TRBV19 and TRBJ1-1, with a tentative D call TRBD1 (5 bases). Germline CDR1 LNHDA, CDR2 SQIVND (reference sequence). The germline V and J ends were trimmed by 3 bases and 0 bases, with 11 bases remaining between them. The CDR3 sequence is 15 residues long. The CDR3 is CASSIDRLMNTEAFF. CDR3 in DNA: TGTGCCAGTAGTATTGACAGATTAATGAACACTGAAGCTTTCTTT.

The rearrangement uses TRBV6-5 and TRBJ1-1; no clear D gene. Trimming left V 0 bases short and J 0 bases short, with 8 bases between. This CDR3 has 15 residues. From germline, CDR1 is MNHEY and CDR2 SVGAGI. CDR3 region: CASSYSYGLNTEAFF. Here the CDR3 DNA reads TGTGCCAGCAGTTACTCGTATGGGTTGAACACTGAAGCTTTCTTT.

The V call is TRBV6-2 or TRBV6-3, the J call TRBJ2-3, with 8 bases lining up with TRBD2. CDR3 size: 14 residues. Trimming cost V 5 bases and J 4 bases; bases outside gene matches: 5. From germline, CDR1 is MNHEY and CDR2 SVGEGT. In nucleotides, the CDR3 is TGTGCCAGCAGTCTAGGACTAGCTCCAGATACGCAGTATTTT. Translation: CASSLGLAPDTQYF.

The chain recombines TRBV15 with TRBJ1-1, with a tentative D call TRBD1 (5 bases). Trimming cost V 1 base and J 0 bases, with 9 bases left between them. Germline CDR1 is LNHNV and CDR2 is YYDKDF (reference sequence). The length of the CDR3 is 15 residues. CDR3 region: CATSRGGTVNTEAFF. DNA of the CDR3: TGTGCCACCAGCAGAGGGGGGACCGTGAACACTGAAGCTTTCTTT.

The V gene is TRBV6-5, the J gene TRBJ2-5; no firm D call. From germline, CDR1 is MNHEY and CDR2 SVGAGI. The CDR3 runs 14 residues. Trimming left V 0 bases short and J 2 bases short, with 7 bases between. The CDR3 sequence: CASSYSDPQETQYF. The DNA of the CDR3 is TGTGCCAGCAGTTACTCGGACCCGCAAGAGACCCAGTACTTC.

The chain employs TRBV2 and TRBJ1-5; no clear D. Trimming cost V 3 bases and J 4 bases, with 13 bases left between them. This CDR3 spans 15 amino acids. Germline V CDR1 and CDR2: SNHLY, FYNNEI. The CDR3 coding sequence is TGTGCCAGCAGTGATGTAAGCCCGGTAAATCAGCCCCAGCATTTT. Amino acids: CASSDVSPVNQPQHF.

In its sample, this clone was seen many times. The V call is TRBV2, the J call TRBJ2-1, with TRBD2 matching 8 bases. The junction had 8 bases not matched to a gene; V was cut back by 7 bases and J by 12 bases. This CDR3 is built from 12 residues. Germline V gene sequence: CDR1 SNHLY, CDR2 FYNNEI. CDR3 nucleotide sequence: TGTGCCAGCACTCGCCCGCGGGGGGTGCAGTTCTTC. This codes for CASTRPRGVQFF.

The genes are TRBV7-8 and TRBJ1-1; D unresolved. The germline CDR1 and CDR2 sequences are SGHVS and FQNEAQ. This CDR3 region has 13 residues. V lost 4 bases to trimming and J lost 0 bases, with 6 bases between them. CDR3 sequence (DNA): TGTGCCAGCAGCTCACAGCTGAACACTGAAGCTTTCTTT. This gives the protein CASSSQLNTEAFF.